What follows are 29 T cell receptor beta chains derived from one specimen sequenced in a study of T cells after posttransplantation cyclophosphamide. Generated by immunoSEQ multiplex PCR, the TCRdb table keeps only in-frame clones and is missing some. Singletons are absent from the sample, which has 30,000 to 35,000 clones. Sequenced material: PBMCs. The receptor source for this set is a woman between 25 and 40 years old in good health and a related stem cell transplant donor.

Ten or more counts support this clone. The CDR3 DNA reads TGCGCCAGCAGCTGGGGCCCGGAAAATCAGCCCCAGCATTTT. It codes for CASSWGPENQPQHF. V usage is TRBV5-1 and J usage is TRBJ1-5, with D possibly matching TRBD1 (5 bases). Germline V gene lookup returns CDR1 SGHRS and CDR2 YFSETQ. The ends were cut back, 3 bases at V and 4 bases at J, with 11 bases in the middle. This CDR3 is 14 amino acids long.

V is TRBV14 and J is TRBJ2-5, with D possibly TRBD2 on 5 matching bases. Between the trimmed V and J ends, which lost 0 bases and 0 bases, there was a span of 8 bases. This CDR3 region has 15 residues. Germline V gene lookup returns CDR1 SGHDN and CDR2 FVKESK. The CDR3 reads CASSQDYGDQETQYF. The CDR3 DNA reads as TGTGCCAGCAGCCAAGATTACGGGGACCAAGAGACCCAGTACTTC.

This clone was picked up many times. The chain uses TRBV6-5 and TRBJ1-2; 7 bases are a match to TRBD1. With V trimmed by 4 bases and J by 7 bases, 12 bases remained unmatched. The CDR3 consists of 15 residues. Germline lookup yields CDR1 MNHEY and CDR2 SVGAGI. CDR3: CASSLTWQGEGGYTF. As DNA, the CDR3 is TGTGCCAGCAGTTTAACTTGGCAGGGGGAAGGTGGCTACACCTTC.

The chain uses TRBV9 and TRBJ2-2; 7 bases agree with TRBD1. The germline V gene has CDR1 SGDLS and CDR2 YYNGEE. CDR3 length equals 16 residues. The junction had 9 bases not matched to a gene; V was cut back by 3 bases and J by 4 bases. CDR3 in DNA: TGTGCCAGCAGCGGAAGGACAGGTGCGAGCACCGGGGAGCTGTTTTTT. It translates to CASSGRTGASTGELFF.

This clone was seen only a few times. The genes are TRBV20-1 and TRBJ2-7; D unresolved. The CDR3 runs 11 residues. Germline assignment: CDR1 DFQATT and CDR2 SNEGSKA (reference sequence). Trimming removed 6 bases at V and 5 bases at J, with 11 bases between. The DNA of the CDR3 is TGCAGTGCCGGCCACCAGGACGAGCAGTACTTC. This gives the protein CSAGHQDEQYF.

In this sample, this clone turned up many times. V and J are TRBV6-2 or TRBV6-3 and TRBJ2-4; D perhaps matches TRBD2 (6 bases). The CDR3 totals 15 residues. V lost 8 bases and J 2 bases, leaving 16 bases between the germline ends. Germline V lookup: CDR1 MNHEY, CDR2 SVGEGT. The CDR3 region is CASAGVRDSKNIQYF. The CDR3 DNA follows: TGTGCCAGCGCTGGGGTCCGGGACTCCAAAAACATTCAGTACTTC.

There are many counts of this clone. The chain joins TRBV27 to TRBJ1-2; no clear D gene. The germline gives CDR1 MNHEY, CDR2 SMNVEV (reference sequence). CDR3 length: 13 residues. Trimming took off 5 bases at V and 4 bases at J, with 11 bases between the two ends. The CDR3 loop reads CASSPNGPYGYTF. CDR3 nucleotides: TGTGCCAGCAGTCCAAATGGCCCCTATGGCTACACCTTC.

This clone occurred many times. The rearrangement links TRBV5-1 to TRBJ1-2, with a tentative D call TRBD1 (5 bases). There are 18 residues in the CDR3. Trimming pared 0 bases from V and 8 bases from J, leaving 26 bases between. Germline V gene lookup returns CDR1 SGHRS and CDR2 YFSETQ. For the CDR3, the DNA is TGCGCCAGCAGCTTGGATGCCCCCTTTGGCGGGACGGCGGGGGGCTACACCTTC. Residues: CASSLDAPFGGTAGGYTF.

At least ten counts were recorded for this clone. Other DNA variants within this sample encode the same CDR3. The chain recombines TRBV9 with TRBJ1-5, with D unclear. Trimming cost V 0 bases and J 0 bases, with 7 bases left between them. CDR3 length: 15 amino acids. The germline V gene has CDR1 SGDLS and CDR2 YYNGEE. CDR3 nucleotides: TGTGCCAGCAGCGTAGGCCAGGATAGCAATCAGCCCCAGCATTTT. This encodes CASSVGQDSNQPQHF.

This CDR3 reads CATSRGRVDTDTQYF. The CDR3 coding sequence is TGTGCCACCAGCAGAGGGCGGGTCGACACAGATACGCAGTATTTT. The genes are TRBV15 and TRBJ2-3; TRBD2 might be the D (5 bases). This CDR3 spans 15 amino acids. V shed 1 base and J shed 2 bases, with 10 bases lying between them. Germline lookup yields CDR1 LNHNV and CDR2 YYDKDF (reference sequence).

This clone was seen many times. The gene calls are TRBV19 and TRBJ1-2; 7 bases fit TRBD1. V was clipped by 5 bases and J by 4 bases; unmatched bases: 10. The germline V gene has CDR1 LNHDA and CDR2 SQIVND (reference sequence). The CDR3 spans 15 residues. The CDR3 spells CASSGRQGVPYGYTF. CDR3 in DNA: TGTGCCAGTAGTGGCAGACAGGGAGTCCCCTATGGCTACACCTTC.

This clone was observed many times. The identical CDR3 is also encoded by other nucleotide sequences in the sample. The chain carries TRBV6-1 and TRBJ1-2; TRBD1 aligns across 7 bases. Germline assignment: CDR1 MNHNS and CDR2 SASEGT. Germline trimming cut 1 base from V and 4 bases from J; bases unmatched to any gene: 3. The CDR3 totals 14 residues. As DNA, the CDR3 is TGTGCCAGCAGTGAAGGACAGGGTGGCTATGGCTACACCTTC. Translation gives CASSEGQGGYGYTF.

This clone was found a few times. V usage is TRBV5-1 and J usage is TRBJ2-2, with 9 bases that match TRBD2. The CDR3 sequence is 18 residues long. The J segment lost 3 bases and the V segment lost 2 bases, leaving 11 bases of the junction unmatched. The germline CDR1 and CDR2 sequences are SGHRS and YFSETQ. For the CDR3, the DNA is TGCGCCAGCAGCTTAAAGTCCGGGACTAGCTGGGACACCGGGGAGCTGTTTTTT. Protein product: CASSLKSGTSWDTGELFF.

This clone came up many times. V and J are TRBV4-2 and TRBJ1-2; D is perhaps TRBD1 (6 bases). Germline-derived CDR1 and CDR2 are LGHNA and YNFKEQ. This CDR3 region has 18 residues. Trimming cost V 4 bases and J 6 bases, with 27 bases left between them. The CDR3 protein is CASSPPSTGRESNDGYTF. The CDR3 DNA follows: TGTGCCAGCAGCCCGCCGTCGACAGGACGGGAGAGTAATGATGGCTACACCTTC.

This clone has at least ten counts. This chain uses TRBV7-3 with TRBJ2-7, with TRBD1 as a possible D gene (6 bases). The CDR3 runs to 13 residues. Trimming shortened V by 0 bases and J by 3 bases, and 6 bases separated the two germline ends. Germline lookup yields CDR1 SGHTA and CDR2 FQGTGA. For the CDR3, the DNA is TGTGCCAGCAGCTTAACAGGGGGCTACGAGCAGTACTTC. Translating gives CASSLTGGYEQYF.

This clone has a count of ten or more. The genes are TRBV11-3 and TRBJ1-1; TRBD1 is a possible D gene (5 bases). The CDR3 consists of 13 residues. V lost 4 bases to trimming and J lost 9 bases, with 15 bases between them. Germline CDR1 is SGHNT and CDR2 is YENEEA. This CDR3 reads CASSSSHRQQAFF. Written as DNA, the CDR3 is TGTGCCAGCAGCTCCTCCCACCGACAGCAAGCTTTCTTT. The full variable domain, its missing parts supplied by reference TRBV11-3 and TRBJ1-1, is EAGVVQSPRYKIIEKKQPVAFWCNPISGHNTLYWYLQNLGQGPELLIRYENEEAVDDSQLPKDRFSAERLKGVDSTLKIQPAELGDSAVYLCASSSSHRQQAFFGQGTRLTVV.

This clone was observed a few times. The chain carries TRBV27 and TRBJ2-3, with TRBD2 matching 12 bases. Germline CDR1 and CDR2: MNHEY and SMNVEV (reference sequence). This CDR3 comprises 17 residues. The V gene end was trimmed by 5 bases and the J gene end by 5 bases; junction bases not matched to a gene: 11. The CDR3 protein is CASSSLAGGPFVDTQYF. As DNA, the CDR3 is TGTGCCAGCAGTAGCCTAGCGGGGGGGCCATTCGTAGATACGCAGTATTTT.

This clone was seen ten or more times. This chain uses TRBV28 with TRBJ1-2, with 10 bases that match TRBD1. The CDR3 contains 15 residues. V lost 0 bases to trimming and J lost 7 bases; unmatched junction nucleotides: 5. Germline V gene data show CDR1 as MDHEN and CDR2 as SYDVKM. The CDR3 coding sequence is TGTGCCAGCAGTTTATGGACAGGGGGCATAGGTGGCTACACCTTC. This gives the protein CASSLWTGGIGGYTF.

This clone was seen ten or more times. This chain uses TRBV19 with TRBJ1-1; possibly TRBD1 for D (5 bases). The CDR3 consists of 13 residues. Germline V gene data show CDR1 as LNHDA and CDR2 as SQIVND (reference sequence). The V gene lost 3 bases and the J gene lost 1 base, with 6 bases spanning the gap. DNA of the CDR3: TGTGCCAGTAGTATGACAGAGAACACTGAAGCTTTCTTT. Translated, it gives CASSMTENTEAFF.

This clone was observed many times. The rearrangement links TRBV7-9 to TRBJ2-7; 9 positions match TRBD1. Germline V lookup: CDR1 SEHNR, CDR2 FQNEAQ (reference sequence). The trim removed 6 bases at V and 5 bases at J, leaving 8 bases unmatched. The CDR3 totals 14 residues. This chain's CDR3 is CASRSAGTGNEQYF. The CDR3 DNA follows: TGTGCCAGCAGATCGGCCGGGACAGGGAACGAGCAGTACTTC. The full variable domain, rest sourced from reference TRBV7-9 and TRBJ2-7, is DTGVSQNPRHKITKRGQNVTFRCDPISEHNRLYWYRQTLGQGPEFLTYFQNEAQLEKSRLLSDRFSAERPKGSFSTLEIQRTEQGDSAMYLCASRSAGTGNEQYFGPGTRLTVT.

In DNA, the CDR3 is TGTGCCTGGAACCCAGGAACGGGGGAAACAGATACGCAGTATTTT. Its translation is CAWNPGTGETDTQYF. V gene TRBV30 combines with J gene TRBJ2-3, with D tentatively TRBD2 (6 bases). The V and J ends lost 4 bases and 3 bases respectively, with 17 bases between them. Germline V CDR1 and CDR2: GTSNPN, SVGIG (reference sequence). The CDR3 consists of 15 residues.

This clone has at least ten counts. This chain links TRBV25-1 with TRBJ2-1, with TRBD2 identical over 9 bases. V lost 6 bases to trimming and J lost 10 bases; unmatched junction nucleotides: 7. Per the germline V gene, CDR1 is MGHDK and CDR2 is SYGVNS. There are 13 residues in the CDR3. Here the CDR3 reads CASRPSGEREQFF. The CDR3 nucleotides are TGTGCCAGCAGGCCTAGCGGGGAACGGGAGCAGTTCTTC.

Written as DNA, the CDR3 is TGTGCCAGCAGCGTCCGCGGGGCAGAGACCCAGTACTTC. Translation gives CASSVRGAETQYF. The V and J genes are TRBV9 and TRBJ2-5; D possibly corresponds to TRBD2 (6 bases). Germline assignment: CDR1 SGDLS and CDR2 YYNGEE. This CDR3 is built from 13 residues. V was cut by 2 bases and J by 4 bases, with 9 bases left in between.

This clone was detected many times. The chain employs TRBV7-2 and TRBJ2-7; TRBD2 agrees at 8 bases. The CDR3 loop spans 14 amino acids. CDR1 SGHTA and CDR2 FQGNSA come from the germline V gene. Losses at the gene ends were 5 bases for V and 3 bases for J; bases not matched to a gene: 6. For the CDR3, the DNA is TGTGCCAGCAGCGGAGGTAGCGGGGTCTACGAGCAGTACTTC. It translates to CASSGGSGVYEQYF.

This clone was seen a few times. CDR3 sequence (DNA): TGTGCCAGCAGTTTGAACAGGGGTTCTGGGGCCAACGTCCTGACTTTC. Its protein is CASSLNRGSGANVLTF. V usage is TRBV2 and J usage is TRBJ2-6; 7 positions match TRBD1. The CDR3 spans 16 residues. The germline gives CDR1 SNHLY, CDR2 FYNNEI. The junction had 5 bases not matched to a gene; V was cut back by 5 bases and J by 1 base.

This clone was picked up many times. This rearrangement joins TRBV2 to TRBJ2-7, with 10 bases lining up with TRBD1. V shed 6 bases, J shed 6 bases, and the junction held 8 bases outside the gene matches. Germline assignment: CDR1 SNHLY and CDR2 FYNNEI. The CDR3 consists of 14 residues. This CDR3 is CASRSTGTGAEQYF. CDR3 bases: TGTGCCAGCAGGTCCACCGGGACAGGGGCCGAGCAGTACTTC.

This clone was observed at least ten times. The J gene is TRBJ1-5, the V gene TRBV7-2; maybe TRBD1 (5 bases). Trimming left V 3 bases short and J 5 bases short, with 5 bases between. CDR3 length: 12 amino acids. Per the germline V gene, CDR1 is SGHTA and CDR2 is FQGNSA. The CDR3 bases are TGTGCCAGCAGCTTCAGGGATCAGCCCCAGCATTTT. Translation gives CASSFRDQPQHF. The full variable domain, in which reference TRBV7-2 and TRBJ1-5 provide the parts outside the CDR3, is GAGVSQSPSNKVTEKGKDVELRCDPISGHTALYWYRQSLGQGLEFLIYFQGNSAPDKSGLPSDRFSAERTGGSVSTLTIQRTQQEDSAVYLCASSFRDQPQHFGDGTRLSIL.

This clone was observed a handful of times. V is TRBV4-1 and J is TRBJ2-3, with D hard to call. V lost 6 bases to trimming and J lost 1 base, with 11 bases between them. CDR1 and CDR2 from the germline V gene are MGHRA and YSYEKL. CDR3 length: 14 residues. The CDR3: CASRPTLGTDTQYF. The CDR3 region has the DNA TGCGCCAGCAGACCGACACTGGGCACAGATACGCAGTATTTT.

This clone has a count of ten or more. The V and J genes are TRBV5-6 and TRBJ1-1, with D perhaps TRBD1 (6 bases). V lost 1 base to trimming and J lost 1 base, with 11 bases between them. The CDR3 has 15 amino acids. Germline CDR1 reads SGHDT; CDR2 reads YYEEEE. The CDR3 spells CASSLFRRGNTEAFF. The CDR3 DNA reads TGTGCCAGCAGCTTGTTTCGCAGGGGGAACACTGAAGCTTTCTTT.